Detailed here is one T cell receptor beta chain. No antigen is known for it. This sample is drawn from a study of a mutant IDH1 vaccine in newly diagnosed glioma. Time point here: week 23, last vaccination. The vaccine gave 300 ug of a 20-mer mutant IDH1 peptide subcutaneously per dose. Only in-frame clones appear in the TCRdb table, and some are missing; sequencing was by immunoSEQ multiplex PCR. The sample holds some 26,000 clones, about four fifths seen once. The CDR3 totals 13 residues. In germline, CDR1 is SGHTA, CDR2 FQGNSA. J lost 4 bases, V lost 5 bases, and 3 bases had no gene match. Sequenced here: PBMCs, sampled from a glioma patient whose treatment included an IDH1 peptide vaccine. The TCR sequence derives from a young woman with glioma. V usage is TRBV7-2 and J usage is TRBJ2-5, with TRBD2 matching 8 bases. The CDR3 DNA reads TGTGCCAGCAGCCCCGGGAGGGCAGAGACCCAGTACTTC. This codes for CASSPGRAETQYF.